This passage covers 19 T cell receptor beta chains from one sample sequenced in a study of blood T cell repertoires in COVID-19. The assay was immunoSEQ multiplex PCR, and TCRdb's table has in-frame clones only and misses some. The data contain fewer than 350,000 clones, 85% of them seen just once; the ten biggest clones take up roughly 2.5%. Sequencing was done on a sample of PBMCs or T cells enriched from blood (not recorded which). Receptors were obtained from a woman aged 50 to 65 who had recovered from COVID-19.

The rearrangement links TRBV5-4 to TRBJ2-4; TRBD2 aligns across 7 bases. V lost 0 bases and J lost 7; bases outside the gene matches: 4. CDR3 length: 14 residues. CDR1 and CDR2 (germline): SGHNT, YYREEE (reference sequence). The CDR3 protein is CASSLGVRGNIQYF. The CDR3 DNA reads TGTGCCAGCAGCTTGGGCGTGCGGGGGAACATTCAGTACTTC.

This chain joins TRBV10-3 and TRBJ2-7; TRBD1 aligns across 7 bases. With V trimmed by 1 base and J by 2 bases, 8 bases remained unmatched. This CDR3 has 16 amino acids. CDR1 and CDR2 from the germline V gene are ENHRY and SYGVKD. The CDR3 bases are TGTGCCATCAGTGAGTTGCGACAGGGTCCCCCCTACGAGCAGTACTTC. It specifies CAISELRQGPPYEQYF.

The gene calls are TRBV4-1 and TRBJ2-1; tentative D call: TRBD2 (6 bases). Trimming stripped 0 bases from V and 9 bases from J, with 21 bases between. Germline CDR1 is MGHRA and CDR2 is YSYEKL. The CDR3 spans 17 residues. The CDR3 here is CASSQDLTVRGLGEQFF. The CDR3 DNA reads as TGCGCCAGCAGCCAAGATCTAACAGTCCGGGGGTTAGGTGAGCAGTTCTTC.

The rearrangement joins TRBV28 to TRBJ2-7; TRBD2 might be the D (6 bases). Between the trimmed V and J ends, which lost 8 bases and 2 bases, there was a span of 16 bases. The CDR3 is made up of 14 amino acids. The germline V gene encodes CDR1 MDHEN and CDR2 SYDVKM. The CDR3 nucleotides read TGTGCCAGCCGTCGGTTAGCGGACACCTACGAGCAGTACTTC. Protein product: CASRRLADTYEQYF. Together with reference TRBV28 and TRBJ2-7, the CDR3 gives the full variable domain: DVKVTQSSRYLVKRTGEKVFLECVQDMDHENMFWYRQDPGLGLRLIYFSYDVKMKEKGDIPEGYSVSREKKERFSLILESASTNQTSMYLCASRRLADTYEQYFGPGTRLTVT.

This clone was seen a single time. CDR3 amino acids: CSASVANEQFF. Here the CDR3 DNA reads TGCAGTGCTAGTGTAGCGAATGAGCAGTTCTTC. The rearrangement uses TRBV20-1 and TRBJ2-1; tentative D call: TRBD2 (5 bases). V lost 3 bases, J lost 7 bases, and 7 bases lay in between. CDR3 length equals 11 residues. CDR1 is DFQATT and CDR2 is SNEGSKA in the germline V gene (reference sequence).

This clone was detected a few times. V and J are TRBV27 and TRBJ1-1; no reliable D call. Germline assignment: CDR1 MNHEY and CDR2 SMNVEV (reference sequence). Trimming stripped 8 bases from V and 3 bases from J, with 7 bases between. CDR3 length: 11 residues. CDR3 nucleotide sequence: TGTGCCAGCCGTGGCCACACTGAAGCTTTCTTT. Its translation: CASRGHTEAFF.

The chain is built from TRBV28 and TRBJ2-1, with D tentatively TRBD1 (6 bases). Germline CDR1 and CDR2: MDHEN and SYDVKM. The CDR3 contains 17 residues. V lost 6 bases and J 0 bases, leaving 18 bases between the germline ends. The chain's CDR3 is CASSLISGHISYNEQFF. The CDR3 coding sequence is TGTGCCAGCAGCTTGATATCGGGACACATCTCCTACAATGAGCAGTTCTTC. Combining the CDR3 with reference TRBV28 and TRBJ2-1 gives the whole variable domain DVKVTQSSRYLVKRTGEKVFLECVQDMDHENMFWYRQDPGLGLRLIYFSYDVKMKEKGDIPEGYSVSREKKERFSLILESASTNQTSMYLCASSLISGHISYNEQFFGPGTRLTVL.

This sequence joins TRBV15 and TRBJ2-2; TRBD1 is a possible D gene (6 bases). The germline V and J ends were trimmed by 3 bases and 6 bases, with 14 bases remaining between them. Germline CDR1 is LNHNV and CDR2 is YYDKDF (reference sequence). CDR3 length: 15 residues. The CDR3 spells CATSSGRGRSGELFF. CDR3 sequence (DNA): TGTGCCACCAGCAGTGGCAGGGGACGGTCCGGGGAGCTGTTTTTT.

The V call is TRBV6-5, the J call TRBJ1-2; 8 bases are shared with TRBD1. Germline trimming cut 7 bases from V and 3 bases from J; bases unmatched to any gene: 1. Germline loops: CDR1 MNHEY, CDR2 SVGAGI. The CDR3 extends over 12 amino acids. The CDR3 reads CASTTGDYGYTF. The CDR3 DNA sequence: TGTGCCAGCACGACAGGGGACTATGGCTACACCTTC.

The chain uses TRBV3-1 (or the pseudogene TRBV3-2) and TRBJ1-2, with D possibly matching TRBD1 (5 bases). Between the trimmed V and J ends, which lost 0 bases and 8 bases, there was a span of 13 bases. CDR1 LGHDT and CDR2 YNNKEL come from the germline V gene (reference sequence). The CDR3 runs to 14 residues. The CDR3 loop is CASSQDWRGEGYTF. In DNA, the CDR3 is TGTGCCAGCAGCCAAGATTGGAGGGGTGAGGGCTACACCTTC.

V is TRBV2 and J is TRBJ1-4; 10 nucleotides match TRBD1. CDR1 is SNHLY and CDR2 is FYNNEI in the germline V gene. Losses at the gene ends were 5 bases for V and 3 bases for J; bases not matched to a gene: 12. This CDR3 region has 18 residues. CDR3 coding DNA: TGTGCCAGCAGTATAGATGGGACAGGGGAGTCCGCTAATGAAAAACTGTTTTTT. This translates into CASSIDGTGESANEKLFF.

This clone was seen a single time. The chain carries TRBV27 and TRBJ2-2, with 7 bases lining up with TRBD2. After removal of 2 bases from V and 5 bases from J, the junction contained 8 bases not matched to a gene. There are 16 residues in the CDR3. The germline V gene has CDR1 MNHEY and CDR2 SMNVEV (reference sequence). Here the CDR3 DNA reads TGTGCCAGCAGTTTAACTGATAGGGAGGGAACCGGGGAGCTGTTTTTT. It translates to CASSLTDREGTGELFF.

V usage is TRBV24-1 and J usage is TRBJ1-2; 12 bases align to TRBD1. Unmatched junction bases numbered 10, after V lost 4 bases and J lost 8 bases. This CDR3 has 16 amino acids. The germline gives CDR1 KGHDR, CDR2 SFDVKD. CDR3 region: CATSDRNRDRGRGYTF. The CDR3 nucleotides read TGTGCCACCAGTGACCGGAACCGGGACAGGGGGCGGGGCTACACCTTC.

This clone was counted at least ten times. The chain joins TRBV10-3 to TRBJ2-7, with D tentatively TRBD2 (5 bases). The CDR3 sequence is 15 residues long. V shed 4 bases and J shed 1 base, with 14 bases lying between them. CDR1 is ENHRY, CDR2 SYGVKD, per germline. CDR3 protein: CAISGRGNGSYEQYF. CDR3 coding DNA: TGTGCCATCAGTGGCAGAGGGAATGGGTCCTACGAGCAGTACTTC.

CDR3 region: CASSSLGAVSYEQYF. In nucleotides, the CDR3 is TGCGCCAGCAGCTCCTTGGGGGCAGTCTCCTACGAGCAGTACTTC. This chain links TRBV5-1 with TRBJ2-7, with D possibly being TRBD1 (6 bases). Per the germline V gene, CDR1 is SGHRS and CDR2 is YFSETQ. Trimming removed 3 bases at V and 0 bases at J, with 13 bases between. This CDR3 is 15 amino acids long.

This clone was counted between two and nine times. V gene TRBV5-1 combines with J gene TRBJ1-3; D ambiguous. V was cut by 6 bases and J by 2 bases, with 9 bases left in between. CDR1 is SGHRS, CDR2 YFSETQ, per germline. The CDR3 is made up of 13 amino acids. As DNA, the CDR3 is TGCGCCAGCAAAGAGGGTACTGGAAACACCATATATTTT. This translates into CASKEGTGNTIYF.

The chain is built from TRBV28 and TRBJ1-4; 7 nucleotides match TRBD1. V shed 5 bases, J shed 7 bases, and the junction held 4 bases outside the gene matches. Germline V lookup: CDR1 MDHEN, CDR2 SYDVKM. The CDR3 spans 13 residues. The CDR3 sequence is CASSPGGGEKLFF. The CDR3 DNA reads TGTGCCAGCAGTCCAGGGGGAGGTGAAAAACTGTTTTTT.

The chain has TRBV6-5 and TRBJ2-1; 8 bases fit TRBD1. Trimming cost V 5 bases and J 8 bases; bases outside gene matches: 5. Germline V gene sequence: CDR1 MNHEY, CDR2 SVGAGI. The CDR3 is made up of 13 amino acids. The CDR3 is CASSPQGGDEQFF. The CDR3 DNA is TGTGCCAGCAGTCCACAGGGGGGCGATGAGCAGTTCTTC.

The CDR3 sequence is CASSRDRDREFSGNTIYF. As DNA, the CDR3 is TGTGCCAGCAGCCGTGACCGGGACAGGGAGTTCTCTGGAAACACCATATATTTT. The chain has TRBV5-4 and TRBJ1-3; 9 nucleotides line up with TRBD1. Germline loops: CDR1 SGHNT, CDR2 YYREEE (reference sequence). There are 18 residues in the CDR3. The junction had 11 bases not matched to a gene; V was cut back by 4 bases and J by 0 bases.